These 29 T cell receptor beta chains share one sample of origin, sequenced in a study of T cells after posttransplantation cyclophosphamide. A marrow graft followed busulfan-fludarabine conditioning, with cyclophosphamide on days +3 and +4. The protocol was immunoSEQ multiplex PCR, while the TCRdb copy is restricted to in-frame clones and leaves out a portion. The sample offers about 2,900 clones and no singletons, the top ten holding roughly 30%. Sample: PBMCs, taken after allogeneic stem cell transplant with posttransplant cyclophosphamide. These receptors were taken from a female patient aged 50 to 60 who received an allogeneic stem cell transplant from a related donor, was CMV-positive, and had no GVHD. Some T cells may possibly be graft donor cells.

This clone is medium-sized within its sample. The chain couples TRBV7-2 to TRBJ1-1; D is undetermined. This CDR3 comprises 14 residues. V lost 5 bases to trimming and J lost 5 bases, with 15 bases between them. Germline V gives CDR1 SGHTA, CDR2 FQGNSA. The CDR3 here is CASSPSPGYTEAFF. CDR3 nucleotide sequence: TGTGCCAGCAGCCCATCCCCGGGGTATACTGAAGCTTTCTTT.

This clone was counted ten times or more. The CDR3 is CASSYGALYQETQYF. DNA of the CDR3: TGTGCCAGCAGTTACGGTGCGCTGTACCAAGAGACCCAGTACTTC. The chain joins TRBV6-2 or TRBV6-3 to TRBJ2-5; D is ambiguous. Trimming took off 2 bases at V and 0 bases at J, with 10 bases between the two ends. CDR3 length: 15 residues. The germline gives CDR1 MNHEY, CDR2 SVGEGT.

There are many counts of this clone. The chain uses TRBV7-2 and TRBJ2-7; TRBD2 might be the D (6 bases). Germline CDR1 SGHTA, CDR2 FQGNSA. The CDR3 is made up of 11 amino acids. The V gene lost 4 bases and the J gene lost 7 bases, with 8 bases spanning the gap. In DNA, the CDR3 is TGTGCCAGCAGCTGGGGACTTGAGCAGTACTTC. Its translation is CASSWGLEQYF.

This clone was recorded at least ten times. Written as DNA, the CDR3 is TGTGCCAGCAGTTCTGGGACTAGCGGGTCGGGGACCCAGTACTTC. It encodes CASSSGTSGSGTQYF. The rearrangement links TRBV28 to TRBJ2-5; 12 bases map to TRBD2. CDR1 is MDHEN, CDR2 SYDVKM, per germline. This CDR3 contains 15 residues. V shed 4 bases and J 7 bases; nucleotides not matched to a gene: 7.

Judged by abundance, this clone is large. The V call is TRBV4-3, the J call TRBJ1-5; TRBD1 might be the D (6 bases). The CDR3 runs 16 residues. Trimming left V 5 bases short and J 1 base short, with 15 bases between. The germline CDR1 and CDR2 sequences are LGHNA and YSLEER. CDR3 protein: CASSEGPRGSNQPQHF. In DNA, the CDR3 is TGCGCCAGCAGCGAAGGGCCGAGGGGGAGCAATCAGCCCCAGCATTTT.

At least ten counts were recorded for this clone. The CDR3 protein is CASSRRLAGHGLDEQFF. Here the CDR3 DNA reads TGTGCCAGCAGCCGGAGGCTAGCGGGACATGGGCTGGATGAGCAGTTCTTC. The rearrangement links TRBV5-8 to TRBJ2-1; 9 bases agree with TRBD2. V lost 4 bases, J lost 8 bases, and 16 bases stayed unmatched. The CDR3 loop spans 17 amino acids. Looked up from germline, CDR1 is SGHTS and CDR2 is YDEGEE. Based on the CDR3 plus reference TRBV5-8 and TRBJ2-1, the full variable domain is EAGVTQSPTHLIKTRGQQATLRCSPISGHTSVYWYQQALGLGLQFLLWYDEGEERNRGNFPPRFSGRQFPNYSSELNVNALELEDSALYLCASSRRLAGHGLDEQFFGPGTRLTVL.

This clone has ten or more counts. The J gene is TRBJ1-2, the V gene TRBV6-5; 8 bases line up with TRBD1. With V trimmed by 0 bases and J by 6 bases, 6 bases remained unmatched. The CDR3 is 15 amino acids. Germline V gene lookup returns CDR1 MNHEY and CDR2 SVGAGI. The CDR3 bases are TGTGCCAGCAGTTACTCGGCCAGGGGGCTAAATGGCTACACCTTC. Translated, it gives CASSYSARGLNGYTF.

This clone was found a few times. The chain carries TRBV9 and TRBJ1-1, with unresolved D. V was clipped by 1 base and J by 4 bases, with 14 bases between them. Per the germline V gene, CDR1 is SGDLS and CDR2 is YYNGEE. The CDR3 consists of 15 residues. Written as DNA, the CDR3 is TGTGCCAGCAGCGTATCGCTCCCCCGGGGCACTGAAGCTTTCTTT. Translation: CASSVSLPRGTEAFF.

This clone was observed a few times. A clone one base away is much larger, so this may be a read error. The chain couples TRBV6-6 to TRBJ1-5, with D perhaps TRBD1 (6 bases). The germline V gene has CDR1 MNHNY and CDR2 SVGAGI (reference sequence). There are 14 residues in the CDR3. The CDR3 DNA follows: TGTGCCGGCAGTTTGACGGGGGGCGATCAGCCCCAGCATTTT. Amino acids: CAGSLTGGDQPQHF.

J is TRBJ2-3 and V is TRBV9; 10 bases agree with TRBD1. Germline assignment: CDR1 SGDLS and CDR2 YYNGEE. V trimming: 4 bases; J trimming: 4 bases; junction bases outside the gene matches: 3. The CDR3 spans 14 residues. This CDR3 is CASSRQGASDTQYF. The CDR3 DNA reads TGTGCCAGCAGCCGACAGGGGGCATCAGATACGCAGTATTTT.

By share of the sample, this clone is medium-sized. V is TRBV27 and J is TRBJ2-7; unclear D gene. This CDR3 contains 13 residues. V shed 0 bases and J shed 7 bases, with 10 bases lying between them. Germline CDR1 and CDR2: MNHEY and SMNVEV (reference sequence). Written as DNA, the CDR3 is TGTGCCAGCAGTTTATCGAGAACTGCTGAGCAGTACTTC. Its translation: CASSLSRTAEQYF.

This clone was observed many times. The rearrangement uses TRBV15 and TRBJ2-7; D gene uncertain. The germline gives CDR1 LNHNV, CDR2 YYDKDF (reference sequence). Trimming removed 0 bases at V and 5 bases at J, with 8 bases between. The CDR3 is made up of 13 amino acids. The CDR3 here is CATSRDLGDEQYF. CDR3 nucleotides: TGTGCCACCAGCAGAGATCTGGGCGACGAGCAGTACTTC.

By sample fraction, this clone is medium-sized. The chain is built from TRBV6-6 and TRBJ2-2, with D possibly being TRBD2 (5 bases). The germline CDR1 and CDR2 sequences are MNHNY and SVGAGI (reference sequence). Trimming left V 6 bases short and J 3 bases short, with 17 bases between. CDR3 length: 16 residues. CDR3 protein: CASSPPSTGYTGELFF. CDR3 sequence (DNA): TGTGCCAGCAGCCCCCCATCGACGGGGTACACCGGGGAGCTGTTTTTT.

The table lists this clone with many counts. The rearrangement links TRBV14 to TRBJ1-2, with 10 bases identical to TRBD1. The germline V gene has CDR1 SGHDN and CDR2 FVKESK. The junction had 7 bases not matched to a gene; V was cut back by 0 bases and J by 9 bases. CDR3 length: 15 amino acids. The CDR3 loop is CASSQDIATGGSYTF. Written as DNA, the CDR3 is TGTGCCAGCAGCCAAGATATCGCGACAGGGGGCAGCTACACCTTC.

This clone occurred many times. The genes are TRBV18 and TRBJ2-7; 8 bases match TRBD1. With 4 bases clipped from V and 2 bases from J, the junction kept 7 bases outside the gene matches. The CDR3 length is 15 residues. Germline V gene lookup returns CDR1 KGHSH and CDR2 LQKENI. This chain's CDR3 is CASSQSTGDTYEQYF. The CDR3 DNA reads TGTGCCAGCTCACAATCGACAGGGGATACCTACGAGCAGTACTTC.

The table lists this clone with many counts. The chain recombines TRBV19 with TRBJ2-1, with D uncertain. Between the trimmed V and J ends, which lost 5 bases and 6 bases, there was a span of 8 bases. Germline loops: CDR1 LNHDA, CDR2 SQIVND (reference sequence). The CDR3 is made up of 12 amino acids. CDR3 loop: CASSARLNEQFF. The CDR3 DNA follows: TGTGCCAGTAGTGCTAGGCTCAATGAGCAGTTCTTC.

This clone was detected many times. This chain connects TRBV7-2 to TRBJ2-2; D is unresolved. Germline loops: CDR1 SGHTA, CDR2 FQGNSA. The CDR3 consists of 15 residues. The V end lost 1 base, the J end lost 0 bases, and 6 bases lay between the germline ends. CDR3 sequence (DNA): TGTGCCAGCAGCTTAGTTAGATCGAACACCGGGGAGCTGTTTTTT. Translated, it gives CASSLVRSNTGELFF.

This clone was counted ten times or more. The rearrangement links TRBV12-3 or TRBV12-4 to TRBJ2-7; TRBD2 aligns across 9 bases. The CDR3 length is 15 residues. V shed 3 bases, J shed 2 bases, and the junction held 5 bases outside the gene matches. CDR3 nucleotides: TGTGCCAGCAGTTTTAGCGGGAGTAAACCCTACGAGCAGTACTTC. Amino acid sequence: CASSFSGSKPYEQYF.

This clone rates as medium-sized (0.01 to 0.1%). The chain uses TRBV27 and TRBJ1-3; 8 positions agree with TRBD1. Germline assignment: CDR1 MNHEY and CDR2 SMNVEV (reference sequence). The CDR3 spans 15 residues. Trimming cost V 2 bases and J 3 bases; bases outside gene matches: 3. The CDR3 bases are TGTGCCAGCAGTTTAAGGACAGGGAATGGAAACACCATATATTTT. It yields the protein CASSLRTGNGNTIYF.

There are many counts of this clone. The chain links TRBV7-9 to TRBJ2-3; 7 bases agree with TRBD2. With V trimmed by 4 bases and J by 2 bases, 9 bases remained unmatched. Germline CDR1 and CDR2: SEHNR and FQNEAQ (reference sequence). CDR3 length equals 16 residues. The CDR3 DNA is TGTGCCAGCAGCTCGCCAGCGGGACGTTACACAGATACGCAGTATTTT. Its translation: CASSSPAGRYTDTQYF.

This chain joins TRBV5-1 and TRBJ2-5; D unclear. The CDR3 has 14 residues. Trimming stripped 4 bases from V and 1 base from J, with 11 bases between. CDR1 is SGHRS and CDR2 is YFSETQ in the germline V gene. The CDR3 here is CASSPQGPQETQYF. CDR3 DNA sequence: TGCGCCAGCAGCCCCCAAGGGCCCCAAGAGACCCAGTACTTC.

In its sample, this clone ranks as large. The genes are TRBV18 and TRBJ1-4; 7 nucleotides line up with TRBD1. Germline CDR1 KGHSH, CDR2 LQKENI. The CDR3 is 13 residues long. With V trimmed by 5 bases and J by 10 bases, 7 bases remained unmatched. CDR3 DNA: TGTGCCAGCTCAGGGGACAGCCAGGGAAAACTGTTTTTT. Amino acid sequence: CASSGDSQGKLFF. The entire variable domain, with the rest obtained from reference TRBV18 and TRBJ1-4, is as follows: NAGVMQNPRHLVRRRGQEARLRCSPMKGHSHVYWYRQLPEEGLKFMVYLQKENIIDESGMPKERFSAEFPKEGPSILRIQQVVRGDSAAYFCASSGDSQGKLFFGSGTQLSVL.

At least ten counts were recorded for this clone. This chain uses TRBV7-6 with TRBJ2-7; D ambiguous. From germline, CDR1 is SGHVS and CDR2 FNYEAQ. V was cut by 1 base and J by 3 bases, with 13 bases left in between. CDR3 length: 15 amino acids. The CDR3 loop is CASSLGSNPGYEQYF. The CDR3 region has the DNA TGTGCCAGCAGCTTAGGGTCTAACCCGGGCTACGAGCAGTACTTC.

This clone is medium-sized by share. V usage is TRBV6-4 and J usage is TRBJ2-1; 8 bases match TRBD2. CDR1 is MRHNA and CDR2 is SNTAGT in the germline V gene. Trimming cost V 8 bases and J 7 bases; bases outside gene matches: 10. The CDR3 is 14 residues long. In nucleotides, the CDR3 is TGTGCCAGCCGAGCCAGCGGGAGCGAAAATGAGCAGTTCTTC. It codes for CASRASGSENEQFF.

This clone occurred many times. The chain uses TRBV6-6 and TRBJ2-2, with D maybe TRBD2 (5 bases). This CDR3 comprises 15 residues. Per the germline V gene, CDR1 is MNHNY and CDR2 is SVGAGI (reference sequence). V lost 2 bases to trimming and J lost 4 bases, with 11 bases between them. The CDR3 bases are TGTGCCAGCAGTTACGGACTTGCGGGCACCGGGGAGCTGTTTTTT. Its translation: CASSYGLAGTGELFF.

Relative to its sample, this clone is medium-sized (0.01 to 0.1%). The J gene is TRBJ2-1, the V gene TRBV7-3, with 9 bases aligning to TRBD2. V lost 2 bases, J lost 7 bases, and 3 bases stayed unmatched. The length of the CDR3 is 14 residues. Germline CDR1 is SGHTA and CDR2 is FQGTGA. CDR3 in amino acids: CASSLAGLANEQFF. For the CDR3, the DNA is TGTGCCAGCAGCTTAGCCGGACTAGCGAATGAGCAGTTCTTC.

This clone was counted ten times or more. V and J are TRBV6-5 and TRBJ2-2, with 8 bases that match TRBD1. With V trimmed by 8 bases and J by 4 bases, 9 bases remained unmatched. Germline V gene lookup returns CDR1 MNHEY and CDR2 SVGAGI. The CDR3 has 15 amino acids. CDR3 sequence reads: CASGLVGQATGELFF. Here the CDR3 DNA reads TGTGCCAGCGGCCTCGTGGGACAGGCCACCGGGGAGCTGTTTTTT.

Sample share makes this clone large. CDR3 bases: TGCGCCAGCAGCAGGGAGGGGAGTACGGATGAGCAGTTCTTC. This encodes CASSREGSTDEQFF. The genes are TRBV5-1 and TRBJ2-1; 7 bases agree with TRBD2. The CDR3 runs 14 residues. J gave up 8 bases and V 4 bases, and 9 bases lay outside the gene matches. Germline CDR1 is SGHRS and CDR2 is YFSETQ.

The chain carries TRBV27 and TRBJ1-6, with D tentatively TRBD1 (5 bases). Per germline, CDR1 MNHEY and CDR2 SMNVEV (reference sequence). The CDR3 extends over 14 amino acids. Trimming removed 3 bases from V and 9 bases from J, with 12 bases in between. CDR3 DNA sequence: TGTGCCAGCAGTTTCATAGGGGATATTTCACCCCTCCACTTT. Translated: CASSFIGDISPLHF.